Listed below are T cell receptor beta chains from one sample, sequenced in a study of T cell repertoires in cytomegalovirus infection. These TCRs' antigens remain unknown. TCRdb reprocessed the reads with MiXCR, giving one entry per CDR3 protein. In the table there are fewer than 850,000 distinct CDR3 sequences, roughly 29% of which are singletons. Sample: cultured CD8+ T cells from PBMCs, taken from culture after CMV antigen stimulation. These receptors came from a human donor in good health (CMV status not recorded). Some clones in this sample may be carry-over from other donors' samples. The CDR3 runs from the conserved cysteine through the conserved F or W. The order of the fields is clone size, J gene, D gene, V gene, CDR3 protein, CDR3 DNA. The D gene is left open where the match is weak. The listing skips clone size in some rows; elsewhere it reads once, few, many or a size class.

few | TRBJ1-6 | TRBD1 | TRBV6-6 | CASSYSTAAWDRNNSPLHF | TGTGCCAGCAGTTACTCGACAGCGGCATGGGACAGAAATAATTCACCCCTCCACTTT
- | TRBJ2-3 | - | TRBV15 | CATSRELRSATDTQYF | TGTGCCACCAGCAGAGAGCTGAGATCCGCCACAGATACGCAGTATTTT
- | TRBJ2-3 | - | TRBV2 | CASTEGGGLPDTQYF | TGTGCCAGCACCGAGGGGGGGGGCCTTCCAGATACGCAGTATTTT
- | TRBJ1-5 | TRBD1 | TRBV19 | CAASTGARQPQHF | TGTGCCGCCTCGACAGGGGCGAGGCAGCCCCAGCATTTT
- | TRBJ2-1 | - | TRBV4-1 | CASRGWDEQFF | TGCGCCAGCAGAGGGTGGGATGAGCAGTTCTTC
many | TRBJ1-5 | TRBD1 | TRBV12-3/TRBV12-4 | CASRKGADNQPQHF | TGTGCCAGCAGAAAGGGGGCAGATAATCAGCCCCAGCATTTT
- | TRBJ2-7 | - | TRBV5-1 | CASSTNGGEQYF | TGCGCCAGCAGCACCAACGGTGGCGAGCAGTACTTC
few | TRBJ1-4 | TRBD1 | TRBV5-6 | CASSFFYRGRGDEKLFF | TGTGCCAGCAGCTTCTTCTACAGGGGGCGCGGTGATGAAAAACTGTTTTTT
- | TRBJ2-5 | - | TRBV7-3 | CASSPSLAPQETQYF | TGTGCCAGCAGCCCGTCACTAGCCCCCCAAGAGACCCAGTACTTC
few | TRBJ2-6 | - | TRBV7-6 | CASSPPNGLTVSGANVLTF | TGTGCCAGCAGCCCCCCAAATGGACTGACCGTCTCTGGGGCCAACGTCCTGACTTTC
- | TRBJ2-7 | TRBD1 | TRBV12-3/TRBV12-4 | CASSKRQGLYEQYF | TGTGCCAGCAGCAAGAGACAGGGGCTCTACGAGCAGTACTTC
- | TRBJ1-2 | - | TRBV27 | CASGPGLGYTF | TGTGCCAGCGGCCCGGGGCTTGGCTACACCTTC
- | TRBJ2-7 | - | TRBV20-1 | CSALGMGKEDYEQYF | TGCAGTGCCCTGGGGATGGGCAAGGAGGACTACGAGCAGTACTTC
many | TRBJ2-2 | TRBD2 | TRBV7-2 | CASSSTSGGEDNTGELFF | TGTGCCAGCAGCTCCACTAGCGGGGGGGAGGACAACACCGGGGAGCTGTTTTTT
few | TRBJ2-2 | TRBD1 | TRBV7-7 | CASSLDDRVTGELFF | TGTGCTAGCAGCTTAGACGACAGGGTCACCGGGGAGCTGTTTTTT
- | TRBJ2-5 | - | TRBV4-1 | CASSRDRASQETQYF | TGCGCCAGCAGCCGAGATCGGGCAAGCCAAGAGACCCAGTACTTC
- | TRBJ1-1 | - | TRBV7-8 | CASEGVVENTEAFF | TGTGCCAGCGAGGGGGTAGTTGAGAACACTGAAGCTTTCTTT
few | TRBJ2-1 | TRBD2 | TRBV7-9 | CASSPRGGRINEQFF | TGTGCCAGCAGCCCCCGGGGGGGCCGAATCAATGAGCAGTTCTTC
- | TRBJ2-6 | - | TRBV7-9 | CASSVRVLGVLTF | TGTGCCAGCAGCGTTAGGGTCCTCGGCGTCCTGACTTTC
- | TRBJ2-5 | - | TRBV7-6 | CASSLAEGETQYF | TGTGCCAGCAGCTTAGCTGAGGGAGAGACCCAGTACTTC
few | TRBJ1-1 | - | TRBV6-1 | CASSENGPLNTEAFF | TGTGCCAGCAGTGAAAATGGACCCTTGAACACTGAAGCTTTCTTT
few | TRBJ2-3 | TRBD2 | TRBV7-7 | CASSRAGASTDTQYF | TGTGCTAGCAGCCGAGCGGGGGCCTCCACAGATACGCAGTATTTT
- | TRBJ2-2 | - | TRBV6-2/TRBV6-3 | CASITPDGHTGELFF | TGTGCCAGCATTACGCCGGACGGGCACACCGGGGAGCTGTTTTTT
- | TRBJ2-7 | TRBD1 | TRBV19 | CASSIRDRTYEQYF | TGTGCCAGTAGTATTCGGGACAGGACCTACGAGCAGTACTTC
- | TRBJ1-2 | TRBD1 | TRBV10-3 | CAISDTGGDYYGYTF | TGTGCCATCAGCGATACAGGGGGCGACTACTATGGCTACACCTTC
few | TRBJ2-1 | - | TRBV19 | CASSIERNEQFF | TGTGCCAGTAGTATAGAGCGGAATGAGCAGTTCTTC
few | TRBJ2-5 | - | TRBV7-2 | CASSSPRQYQETQYF | TGTGCCAGCAGCTCCCCCCGTCAGTACCAAGAGACCCAGTACTTC
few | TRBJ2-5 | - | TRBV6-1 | CASSEEQGIIETQYF | TGTGCCAGCAGTGAAGAACAGGGAATCATAGAGACCCAGTACTTC
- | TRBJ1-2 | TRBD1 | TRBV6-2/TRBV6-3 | CARYHIKTGKNYGYTF | TGTGCCCGCTACCACATCAAGACAGGGAAGAACTATGGCTACACCTTC
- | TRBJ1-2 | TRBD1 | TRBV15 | CATSRGGQVNYGYTF | TGTGCCACCAGCAGAGGCGGACAGGTTAACTATGGCTACACCTTC
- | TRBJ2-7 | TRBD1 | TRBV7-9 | CASSSGDSTYEQYF | TGTGCCAGCAGCTCCGGGGACAGTACCTACGAGCAGTACTTC
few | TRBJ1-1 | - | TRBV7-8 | CASSLVSKAGENTEAFF | TGTGCCAGCAGCTTAGTATCCAAAGCGGGGGAGAACACTGAAGCTTTCTTT
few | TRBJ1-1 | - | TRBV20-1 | CSASGALATEAFF | TGCAGTGCCTCCGGGGCGTTGGCCACTGAAGCTTTCTTT
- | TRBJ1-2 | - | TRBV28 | CASSPRQFYGYTF | TGTGCCAGCAGCCCAAGACAGTTCTATGGCTACACCTTC
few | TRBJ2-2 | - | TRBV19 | CASSIGAANTGELFF | TGTGCCAGTAGTATCGGTGCAGCTAACACCGGGGAGCTGTTTTTT
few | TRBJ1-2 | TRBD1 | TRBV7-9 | CASQGAQWFGYTF | TGTGCCAGTCAGGGGGCGCAATGGTTTGGCTACACCTTC
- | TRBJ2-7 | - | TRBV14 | CASSQDRGGAGYEQYF | TGTGCCAGCAGCCAAGATAGAGGGGGGGCTGGCTACGAGCAGTACTTC
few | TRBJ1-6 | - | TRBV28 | CASSLSSTLGSPLHF | TGTGCCAGCAGTTTAAGCAGTACTTTAGGTTCACCCCTCCACTTT
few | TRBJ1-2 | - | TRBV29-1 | CSVPDRNYGYTF | TGCAGCGTCCCGGACAGAAACTATGGCTACACCTTC
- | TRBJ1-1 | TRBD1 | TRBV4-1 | CASSQGQGPTEAFF | TGCGCCAGCAGCCAGGGACAGGGGCCCACTGAAGCTTTCTTT
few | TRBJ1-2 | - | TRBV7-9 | CASSGQHLLNYGYTF | TGTGCCAGCAGCGGACAGCACCTCTTAAACTATGGCTACACCTTC
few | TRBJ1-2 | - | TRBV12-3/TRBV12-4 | CASSLGVWGGYTF | TGTGCCAGCAGTTTAGGTGTGTGGGGCGGCTACACCTTC
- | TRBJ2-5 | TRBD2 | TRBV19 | CATLAAYPRQETQYF | TGTGCCACACTAGCGGCCTATCCTCGTCAAGAGACCCAGTACTTC
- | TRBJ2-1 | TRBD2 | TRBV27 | CASGSGGRSSYNEQFF | TGTGCCAGCGGTAGCGGGGGTCGTAGCTCCTACAATGAGCAGTTCTTC
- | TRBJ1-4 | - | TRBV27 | CASSSGVHEKLFF | TGTGCCAGCAGTTCAGGGGTGCATGAAAAACTGTTTTTT
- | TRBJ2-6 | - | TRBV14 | CASSPRDRANVLTF | TGTGCCAGCAGCCCTCGGGACAGGGCCAACGTCCTGACTTTC
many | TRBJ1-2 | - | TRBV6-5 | CASSYSPGSNYGYTF | TGTGCCAGCAGTTACTCTCCCGGATCTAACTATGGCTACACCTTC
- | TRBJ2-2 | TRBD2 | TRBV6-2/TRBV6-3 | CASSSSGGAIGDTGELFF | TGTGCCAGCAGTAGTAGCGGGGGGGCCATTGGGGACACCGGGGAGCTGTTTTTT
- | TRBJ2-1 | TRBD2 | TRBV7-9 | CASSSPTSGGAGDNEQFF | TGTGCCAGCAGCTCCCCGACTAGCGGGGGGGCAGGTGACAATGAGCAGTTCTTC
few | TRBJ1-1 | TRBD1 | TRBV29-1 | CSVDRGSGEAFF | TGCAGCGTTGACAGGGGGAGTGGTGAAGCTTTCTTT
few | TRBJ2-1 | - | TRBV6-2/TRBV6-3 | CASRTGTPNSYNEQFF | TGTGCCAGCAGAACCGGGACTCCTAATTCCTACAATGAGCAGTTCTTC
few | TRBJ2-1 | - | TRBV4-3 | CASSPAGGRGQFF | TGCGCCAGCAGTCCTGCCGGGGGTAGGGGGCAGTTCTTC
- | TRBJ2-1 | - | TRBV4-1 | CASNNGDNEQFF | TGCGCCAGCAACAATGGGGACAATGAGCAGTTCTTC
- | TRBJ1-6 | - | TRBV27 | CASTSGYNSPLHF | TGTGCCAGCACTTCAGGCTATAATTCACCCCTCCACTTT
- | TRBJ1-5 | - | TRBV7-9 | CASSLESGSYNQPQHF | TGTGCCAGCAGCTTAGAATCGGGGAGCTACAATCAGCCCCAGCATTTT
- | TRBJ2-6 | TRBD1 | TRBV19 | CAVGQASSGANVLTF | TGTGCAGTAGGACAGGCGAGCTCTGGGGCCAACGTCCTGACTTTC
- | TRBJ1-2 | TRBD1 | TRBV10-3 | CAISELTGAKGDDYTF | TGTGCCATCAGTGAGCTAACAGGGGCCAAGGGGGATGACTACACCTTC